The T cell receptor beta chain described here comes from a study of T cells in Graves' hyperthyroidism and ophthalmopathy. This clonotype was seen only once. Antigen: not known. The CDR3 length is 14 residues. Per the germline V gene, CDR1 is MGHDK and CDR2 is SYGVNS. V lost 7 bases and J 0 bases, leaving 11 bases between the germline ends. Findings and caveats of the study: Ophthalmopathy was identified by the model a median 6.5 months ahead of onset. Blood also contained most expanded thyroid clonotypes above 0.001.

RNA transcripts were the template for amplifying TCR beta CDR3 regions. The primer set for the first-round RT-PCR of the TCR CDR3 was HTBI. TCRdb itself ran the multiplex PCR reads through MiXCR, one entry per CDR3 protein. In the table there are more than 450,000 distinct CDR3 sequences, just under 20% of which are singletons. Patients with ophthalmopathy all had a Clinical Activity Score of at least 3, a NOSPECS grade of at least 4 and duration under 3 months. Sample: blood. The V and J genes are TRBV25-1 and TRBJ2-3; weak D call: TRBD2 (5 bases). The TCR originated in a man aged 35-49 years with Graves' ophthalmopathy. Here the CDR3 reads CASTGIGSTDTQYF. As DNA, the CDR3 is TGTGCCAGCACGGGGATTGGGAGCACAGATACGCAGTATTTT.